This TCR beta chain is from a study of cytotoxic CD8 clonotypes in ibrutinib-treated CLL. Study at large: A median roughly 11 months of treatment, range 6 to 36, preceded the collection of response samples. Study results and caveats: In sustained-remission versus progressing patients, sampling times differed. Baseline values of clonality outstripped age-matched healthy donors and followed circulating CD8+ T-cell counts.

Deep sequencing aimed at 1 in 200,000 to 1 in 1 million T cells' resolution. The protocol was immunoSEQ multiplex PCR, while the TCRdb copy is restricted to in-frame clones and leaves out a portion. This repertoire shows about 140,000 clones, 80% found once; its top ten account for 7.5% to 8%. Comments on this clone: Its antigen is currently unknown.

The CDR3 runs to 14 residues. Trimming took 4 bases from V and 2 from J, leaving 9 bases between them. Germline-derived CDR1 and CDR2 are MNHEY and SMNVEV (reference sequence). The genes are TRBV27 and TRBJ2-1; D is unclear. The clonotype was recovered from a human donor with chronic lymphocytic leukemia. The material was PBMCs, obtained after 36 months of ibrutinib treatment. The CDR3 nucleotides are TGTGCCAGCAGTTCTCAGGAGACCTACAATGAGCAGTTCTTC. It yields the protein CASSSQETYNEQFF.